This T cell receptor (beta chain) was sequenced for a study of technical replicates of blood from four donors. The CDR3 length is 15 residues. Germline V gene lookup returns CDR1 SGHRS and CDR2 YFSETQ. With 3 bases clipped from V and 1 base from J, the junction kept 6 bases outside the gene matches. This clone was detected a few times. The method was immunoSEQ multiplex PCR; TCRdb's version includes in-frame clones alone and lacks a portion of them. Of more than 60,000 clones in the sample, over 90% were seen once. The gene calls are TRBV5-1 and TRBJ1-1; 7 bases align to TRBD1. The clonotype originates from a human donor in good health. Sequencing used T cells isolated from PBMCs. CDR3 in amino acids: CASSWAGTENTEAFF. DNA for the CDR3: TGCGCCAGCAGCTGGGCCGGGACAGAGAACACTGAAGCTTTCTTT.